The clone carrying this T cell receptor (beta chain) came up a few times. The antigen is not known. Trimming removed 5 bases from V and 1 base from J, with 24 bases in between. CDR3 length: 19 amino acids. In germline, CDR1 is SEHNR, CDR2 FQNEAQ (reference sequence). The data were obtained in a study of blood T cells in healthy people across ages. Findings of the study overall: Long-lived donors carried more naive CD4+ cells and greater diversity than aged donors. TCR beta diversity per million T cells fell roughly linearly with age.

Then a second PCR, running about 6 to 12 cycles, was carried out with a sample-barcoded 5' primer and a J-beta primer mix. From each sample, at least 2.5 million paired-end reads containing CDR3 were obtained. TCRdb reprocessed the 5' RACE reads via MiXCR and lists one record per CDR3 protein. The repertoire consists of 710,000 or so distinct CDR3 sequences, with roughly 20% occurring once and the leading ten covering less than 25%. The rearrangement joins TRBV7-9 to TRBJ2-1; D is unclear. The clonotype originates from a man aged 70 or older in good health. Sequencing input: blood. The CDR3 loop reads CASSPRVGHPQESYNEQFF. CDR3 DNA sequence: TGTGCCAGCAGCCCTCGCGTGGGCCACCCTCAGGAATCCTACAATGAGCAGTTCTTC. Based on the CDR3 plus reference TRBV7-9 and TRBJ2-1, the full variable domain is DTGVSQNPRHKITKRGQNVTFRCDPISEHNRLYWYRQTLGQGPEFLTYFQNEAQLEKSRLLSDRFSAERPKGSFSTLEIQRTEQGDSAMYLCASSPRVGHPQESYNEQFFGPGTRLTVL.